This TCR beta chain stems from a study of cytomegalovirus exposure and HLA in healthy donors. Looking at the study overall: The roughly 670 first-cohort repertoires shared a platform with the 120 or so validation repertoires, as reported in a later analysis. Study-level results: There were some public TCRs occurring in many donors, but most TCR sequences were rare.

Germline CDR1 is MDHEN and CDR2 is SYDVKM. Trimming took 3 bases from V and 5 from J, leaving 11 bases between them. The CDR3 has 14 residues. TCRdb keeps only in-frame clones here, not all; method: immunoSEQ multiplex PCR. The sample has under 200,000 clones; roughly 86% are singletons. With regard to this clone: Its target is not known.

The clonotype originates from a woman aged 18 to 35 in good health and CMV-seropositive. Source material: PBMCs. The J gene is TRBJ2-1, the V gene TRBV28, with D possibly TRBD1 on 6 matching bases. This CDR3 is CASSFLGGDNEQFF. The CDR3 nucleotides are TGTGCCAGCAGTTTCCTTGGGGGCGACAATGAGCAGTTCTTC.